A single sample is the source of the 12 T cell receptor beta chains below, sequenced in a study of blood T cell repertoires in COVID-19. The method was immunoSEQ multiplex PCR; TCRdb's version includes in-frame clones alone and lacks a portion of them. The sample shows tens of thousands of clones, less than 90% of them seen only once. Sequencing used peripheral blood. These receptors came from a woman of 80 years or more with acute or convalescent COVID-19.

The rearrangement links TRBV7-2 to TRBJ2-2; 11 bases fit TRBD1. The CDR3 consists of 15 residues. Trimming cost V 11 bases and J 5 bases; bases outside gene matches: 10. The germline CDR1 and CDR2 sequences are SGHTA and FQGNSA. The CDR3 DNA sequence: TGTGCCCTCCGGACAGGGGGCGGTAGTACCGGGGAGCTGTTTTTT. It yields the protein CALRTGGGSTGELFF.

The J gene is TRBJ2-7, the V gene TRBV5-6, with 10 bases lining up with TRBD1. Germline values: CDR1 SGHDT, CDR2 YYEEEE. The V and J ends lost 2 bases and 0 bases, in that order; junction bases with no gene match: 5. This CDR3 has 16 amino acids. The CDR3 is CASSLWDRGPSYEQYF. The DNA for the CDR3 is TGTGCCAGCAGCTTATGGGACAGGGGTCCCTCCTACGAGCAGTACTTC.

The chain employs TRBV5-1 and TRBJ1-1; 7 bases align to TRBD1. CDR1 is SGHRS, CDR2 YFSETQ, per germline. The V and J ends lost 2 bases and 1 base, in that order; junction bases with no gene match: 2. The CDR3 contains 14 residues. CDR3 sequence reads: CASSFAGGNTEAFF. In nucleotides, the CDR3 is TGCGCCAGCAGCTTCGCAGGGGGGAACACTGAAGCTTTCTTT. The whole variable domain, remainder taken from reference TRBV5-1 and TRBJ1-1, is KAGVTQTPRYLIKTRGQQVTLSCSPISGHRSVSWYQQTPGQGLQFLFEYFSETQRNKGNFPGRFSGRQFSNSRSEMNVSTLELGDSALYLCASSFAGGNTEAFFGQGTRLTVV.

V and J are TRBV19 and TRBJ1-3, with TRBD1 identical over 10 bases. The CDR3 sequence is 14 residues long. Germline V gives CDR1 LNHDA, CDR2 SQIVND (reference sequence). V was pared by 6 bases and J by 4 bases, with 3 bases of the junction left unmatched. CDR3 coding DNA: TGTGCCAGTAGAGACAGGGGGCCAGGAAACACCATATATTTT. Protein: CASRDRGPGNTIYF.

The J gene is TRBJ2-6, the V gene TRBV21-1; the DNA was not used to check the table's D call, TRBD2. TRBV21-1 is termed a pseudogene. This CDR3 has 15 amino acids. The CDR3 is CASSNLPSGANVLTF. The CDR3 nucleotides are TGTGCCAGCAGCAACCTCCCTTCTGGGGCCAACGTCCTGACTTTC.

The CDR3 reads CASSRPGQGNYGYTF. In DNA form, the CDR3 reads TGTGCCAGCAGTCGACCGGGACAGGGAAACTATGGCTACACCTTC. This chain joins TRBV27 and TRBJ1-2; the match to TRBD1 covers 9 bases. V shed 5 bases and J 2 bases; nucleotides not matched to a gene: 6. CDR1 and CDR2 from the germline V gene are MNHEY and SMNVEV (reference sequence). CDR3 length: 15 amino acids.

The J gene is TRBJ2-7, the V gene TRBV3-1 (or the pseudogene TRBV3-2), with 12 positions matching TRBD2. Trimming at V came to 5 bases and at J to 3 bases, leaving 2 bases not matched to a gene. Germline assignment: CDR1 LGHDT and CDR2 YNNKEL (reference sequence). CDR3 size: 14 residues. DNA of the CDR3: TGTGCCAGCAGCACGACTAGCGGGAGCTACGAGCAGTACTTC. It yields the protein CASSTTSGSYEQYF.

This clone has just a few counts. This chain links TRBV19 with TRBJ1-1; TRBD1 agrees at 7 bases. Germline V gives CDR1 LNHDA, CDR2 SQIVND (reference sequence). The CDR3 is made up of 16 amino acids. Trimming removed 3 bases from V and 3 bases from J; junction bases left unmatched: 10. The CDR3 loop is CASSMWDRPWDTEAFF. The CDR3 DNA sequence: TGTGCCAGTAGTATGTGGGACAGACCGTGGGACACTGAAGCTTTCTTT. Full variable domain (outside the CDR3, taken from reference TRBV19 and TRBJ1-1): DGGITQSPKYLFRKEGQNVTLSCEQNLNHDAMYWYRQDPGQGLRLIYYSQIVNDFQKGDIAEGYSVSREKKESFPLTVTSAQKNPTAFYLCASSMWDRPWDTEAFFGQGTRLTVV.

V usage is TRBV9 and J usage is TRBJ2-7; 9 positions agree with TRBD1. The CDR3 spans 13 residues. With V trimmed by 4 bases and J by 6 bases, 5 bases remained unmatched. Germline V gene sequence: CDR1 SGDLS, CDR2 YYNGEE. The CDR3 is CASSQDRGREQYF. The CDR3 nucleotides read TGTGCCAGCAGCCAGGACAGGGGTCGCGAGCAGTACTTC.

The chain combines TRBV6-6 with TRBJ2-1, with a possible D match to TRBD2 (6 bases). This CDR3 has 16 amino acids. The V end was cut by 7 bases, the J end by 0 bases, with 16 bases between. Germline V gene lookup returns CDR1 MNHNY and CDR2 SVGAGI (reference sequence). This CDR3 reads CASTPGELISYNEQFF. CDR3 in DNA: TGTGCCAGCACCCCGGGGGAGCTAATCTCCTACAATGAGCAGTTCTTC.

The chain combines TRBV29-1 with TRBJ2-5, with D possibly TRBD1 on 5 matching bases. V lost 3 bases and J lost 2, with 19 bases in between. From germline, CDR1 is SQVTM and CDR2 ANQGSEA. The CDR3 extends over 16 amino acids. The CDR3 DNA follows: TGCAGCGTTGACGACTCCCTGGACAACCTGCAAGAGACCCAGTACTTC. Translating gives CSVDDSLDNLQETQYF.

The CDR3 sequence: CASSWRGGFAVNEKLFF. CDR3 bases: TGCGCCAGCAGCTGGAGGGGAGGGTTTGCCGTAAATGAAAAACTGTTTTTT. The chain is built from TRBV5-1 and TRBJ1-4, with a possible D match to TRBD1 (5 bases). CDR3 length: 17 residues. The germline gives CDR1 SGHRS, CDR2 YFSETQ. The V gene lost 3 bases and the J gene lost 5 bases, with 20 bases spanning the gap.